The 5 T cell receptor beta chains presented below share a single source sample, sequenced in a study of technical replicates of blood from four donors. The assay was immunoSEQ multiplex PCR, and TCRdb's table has in-frame clones only and misses some. In the table there are 85,000 to 100,000 clones, about 94% of which are singletons. The source material was T cells isolated from PBMCs. These receptors came from a human donor in good health.

The rearrangement links TRBV27 to TRBJ2-1; tentative D call: TRBD2 (7 bases). Trimming removed 2 bases at V and 4 bases at J, with 12 bases between. The CDR3 is made up of 15 amino acids. Germline V CDR1 and CDR2: MNHEY, SMNVEV (reference sequence). Here the CDR3 reads CASSLLGGRYNEQFF. The CDR3 DNA follows: TGTGCCAGCAGTTTACTCGGGGGGCGGTACAATGAGCAGTTCTTC.

The J gene is TRBJ1-2, the V gene TRBV28; perhaps TRBD1 as D (5 bases). The CDR3 covers 13 residues. Germline CDR1 is MDHEN and CDR2 is SYDVKM. The V end was cut by 6 bases, the J end by 9 bases, with 17 bases between. CDR3 residues: CASSRDSTPSYTF. As DNA, the CDR3 is TGTGCCAGCAGCCGGGACTCCACCCCAAGCTACACCTTC.

The rearrangement joins TRBV7-8 to TRBJ2-7; 7 bases match TRBD2. The CDR3 spans 16 residues. The germline V gene encodes CDR1 SGHVS and CDR2 FQNEAQ. Germline trimming cut 5 bases from V and 4 bases from J; bases unmatched to any gene: 14. The CDR3 loop is CASSTPGLAEDYEQYF. CDR3 nucleotides: TGTGCCAGCAGCACACCAGGCCTAGCGGAGGATTACGAGCAGTACTTC.

In DNA form, the CDR3 reads TGTGCCATCAGTGTATATACAGGGGACCGCTACAATGAGCAGTTCTTC. It encodes CAISVYTGDRYNEQFF. V and J are TRBV10-3 and TRBJ2-1; 7 nucleotides align to TRBD1. The CDR3 length is 16 residues. Germline V gene sequence: CDR1 ENHRY, CDR2 SYGVKD. Trimming cost V 4 bases and J 3 bases; bases outside gene matches: 9.

V is TRBV30 and J is TRBJ1-2; D gene uncertain. The V end lost 2 bases, the J end lost 0 bases, and 4 bases lay between the germline ends. The CDR3 consists of 12 residues. Germline V gives CDR1 GTSNPN, CDR2 SVGIG (reference sequence). CDR3 bases: TGTGCCTGGAGTATAGCTAACTATGGCTACACCTTC. Translation: CAWSIANYGYTF.